This TCR beta chain was captured by sequencing in a study of blood T cell repertoires in COVID-19. Looking at the study overall: The United States, Italy and Spain provided the acute and convalescent COVID-19 samples.

This CDR3 is 15 amino acids long. Germline V gene sequence: CDR1 MNHNY, CDR2 SVGAGI (reference sequence). With V trimmed by 4 bases and J by 4 bases, 10 bases remained unmatched. Across under 25 US areas, participants ranged in age from about 18 to 100 years. Clinical histories supplied by participants themselves formed the basis of cohort assignment. The assay was immunoSEQ multiplex PCR, and TCRdb's table has in-frame clones only and misses some. There are some 400,000 clones in the sample; approximately 87% occur only once, and roughly 1.4% lies in the top ten. The sequence came from a man aged 25-40 years who had recovered from COVID-19. What was sequenced was PBMCs or T cells enriched from blood (not recorded which). This chain uses TRBV6-6 with TRBJ2-7; TRBD1 aligns across 7 bases. The CDR3 DNA sequence: TGTGCCAGCAGTTTCCCCGACAGGGAACTTTACGAGCAGTACTTC. As protein: CASSFPDRELYEQYF.